One and the same sample provided the 30 T cell receptor beta chains below, sequenced in a study of control samples from healthy donors and cancer patients. Repertoires were generated with immunoSEQ multiplex PCR, while TCRdb's copy carries only in-frame clones and drops some. The data contain about 120,000 clones, approximately 84% of them singletons. The sample consisted of blood. Source of these receptors: a man between 18 and 35 years old in good health.

The genes are TRBV18 and TRBJ2-7, with D perhaps assigned TRBD1 or TRBD2 (5 bases each). In germline, CDR1 is KGHSH, CDR2 LQKENI. The CDR3 covers 14 residues. Trimming shortened V by 3 bases and J by 4 bases, and 13 bases separated the two germline ends. The CDR3: CASSPLDTGYEQYF. The CDR3 DNA reads as TGTGCCAGCTCACCCCTGGACACGGGGTACGAGCAGTACTTC. Filled out from reference TRBV18 and TRBJ2-7, the complete variable domain reads NAGVMQNPRHLVRRRGQEARLRCSPMKGHSHVYWYRQLPEEGLKFMVYLQKENIIDESGMPKERFSAEFPKEGPSILRIQQVVRGDSAAYFCASSPLDTGYEQYFGPGTRLTVT.

V is TRBV19 and J is TRBJ1-1; D not certain. Germline loops: CDR1 LNHDA, CDR2 SQIVND (reference sequence). The V and J ends lost 0 bases and 1 base respectively, with 9 bases between them. The CDR3 is 15 amino acids. CDR3 in amino acids: CASSIDFTGNTEAFF. The CDR3 DNA follows: TGTGCCAGTAGTATAGATTTTACCGGGAACACTGAAGCTTTCTTT.

This sequence joins TRBV10-3 and TRBJ1-2, with TRBD1 as a possible D gene (6 bases). The CDR3 runs 13 residues. CDR1 and CDR2 (germline): ENHRY, SYGVKD. The germline V and J ends were trimmed by 10 bases and 4 bases, with 16 bases remaining between them. As DNA, the CDR3 is TGTGCCACCTTACAGGGCCCTGCCTATGGCTACACCTTC. As protein: CATLQGPAYGYTF.

CDR3: CASSLGRVGAGDFYGYTF. As DNA, the CDR3 is TGTGCCAGCAGCTTAGGTCGTGTTGGGGCGGGAGATTTCTATGGCTACACCTTC. This sequence joins TRBV11-2 and TRBJ1-2, with a possible D match to TRBD1 (5 bases). CDR3 size: 18 residues. Germline V gene sequence: CDR1 SGHAT, CDR2 FQNNGV. V was shortened by 1 base and J by 4 bases, with 22 bases between the two germline ends.

This rearrangement joins TRBV28 to TRBJ1-6; 8 bases line up with TRBD1. Germline lookup yields CDR1 MDHEN and CDR2 SYDVKM. The CDR3 length is 14 residues. V lost 4 bases, J lost 6 bases, and 2 bases stayed unmatched. The CDR3 loop reads CASSYDRGNSPLHF. CDR3 nucleotides: TGTGCCAGCAGTTATGACAGGGGTAATTCACCCCTCCACTTT.

CDR3 amino acids: CSAIQGEQFF. Written as DNA, the CDR3 is TGCAGTGCTATTCAAGGAGAGCAGTTCTTC. This rearrangement joins TRBV20-1 to TRBJ2-1; D gene unclear. V gave up 4 bases and J gave up 10 bases, with 8 bases separating them. Per germline, CDR1 DFQATT and CDR2 SNEGSKA (reference sequence). The length of the CDR3 is 10 residues.

V is TRBV7-9 and J is TRBJ1-4; weak D call: TRBD1 (6 bases). Germline V gene lookup returns CDR1 SEHNR and CDR2 FQNEAQ (reference sequence). V lost 3 bases, J lost 0 bases, and 11 bases lay in between. CDR3 length: 16 residues. The CDR3 sequence: CASSFDRKATNEKLFF. The CDR3 DNA sequence: TGTGCCAGCAGCTTTGACAGGAAAGCAACTAATGAAAAACTGTTTTTT.

This sequence joins TRBV6-5 and TRBJ1-4, with 8 positions matching TRBD1. The CDR3 covers 15 residues. V was clipped by 6 bases and J by 8 bases; unmatched bases: 11. In germline, CDR1 is MNHEY, CDR2 SVGAGI. Written as DNA, the CDR3 is TGTGCCAGCAGAAACCAGGGGGCGGTAGGAGAAAAACTGTTTTTT. Its translation: CASRNQGAVGEKLFF.

The chain couples TRBV5-1 to TRBJ2-3; 7 positions match TRBD1. The length of the CDR3 is 14 residues. Trimming took 7 bases from V and 4 from J; bases not matched to a gene: 9. Looked up from germline, CDR1 is SGHRS and CDR2 is YFSETQ. CDR3 loop: CASGDRQGADTQYF. CDR3 DNA: TGCGCCAGCGGAGATAGACAGGGAGCAGATACGCAGTATTTT.

V gene TRBV19 combines with J gene TRBJ2-2; TRBD1 is a possible D gene (5 bases). The V gene lost 3 bases and the J gene lost 4 bases, with 9 bases spanning the gap. The CDR3 loop spans 14 amino acids. Germline CDR1 LNHDA, CDR2 SQIVND (reference sequence). In DNA form, the CDR3 reads TGTGCCAGTAGTATCACAGGAACCACCGGGGAGCTGTTTTTT. Encoded protein: CASSITGTTGELFF.

The DNA for the CDR3 is TGTGCCAGCAGCGTGAGCAGGGACTTGAACACTGAAGCTTTCTTT. This translates into CASSVSRDLNTEAFF. The chain couples TRBV9 to TRBJ1-1; D possibly corresponds to TRBD1 (5 bases). V was clipped by 2 bases and J by 0 bases, with 11 bases between them. The CDR3 covers 15 residues. Per germline, CDR1 SGDLS and CDR2 YYNGEE. Drawing the rest from reference TRBV9 and TRBJ1-1, the complete variable domain is DSGVTQTPKHLITATGQRVTLRCSPRSGDLSVYWYQQSLDQGLQFLIQYYNGEERAKGNILERFSAQQFPDLHSELNLSSLELGDSALYFCASSVSRDLNTEAFFGQGTRLTVV.

This clone was observed once. CDR3 amino acids: CASSVVTSGIHNEQFF. CDR3 sequence (DNA): TGTGCCAGCAGCGTAGTTACTAGCGGGATCCACAATGAGCAGTTCTTC. J is TRBJ2-1 and V is TRBV9; 10 nucleotides line up with TRBD2. The germline V gene encodes CDR1 SGDLS and CDR2 YYNGEE. Germline trimming cut 0 bases from V and 5 bases from J; bases unmatched to any gene: 5. The CDR3 loop spans 16 amino acids.

The V gene is TRBV19, the J gene TRBJ2-7, with a weak D call TRBD1 (6 bases). V lost 1 base and J 10 bases, leaving 17 bases between the germline ends. Per the germline V gene, CDR1 is LNHDA and CDR2 is SQIVND (reference sequence). This CDR3 spans 14 amino acids. The CDR3: CASSIVGTPTSQYF. In nucleotides, the CDR3 is TGTGCCAGTAGTATAGTGGGGACACCTACGAGTCAGTACTTC.

This clone was seen a handful of times. This rearrangement joins TRBV3-1 (or the pseudogene TRBV3-2) to TRBJ1-2; possible D gene TRBD1, 5 bases. Trimming left V 10 bases short and J 1 base short, with 13 bases between. This CDR3 has 13 amino acids. CDR1 is LGHDT, CDR2 YNNKEL, per germline (reference sequence). The CDR3: CATGPGFNYGYTF. The CDR3 DNA is TGTGCCACCGGCCCAGGGTTTAACTATGGCTACACCTTC.

The genes are TRBV5-4 and TRBJ1-4, with TRBD1 as a possible D gene (6 bases). CDR1 is SGHNT and CDR2 is YYREEE in the germline V gene (reference sequence). The ends were cut back, 0 bases at V and 7 bases at J, with 16 bases in the middle. The CDR3 covers 16 residues. This chain's CDR3 is CASSLGQATSGEKLFF. The CDR3 DNA is TGTGCCAGCAGCTTGGGACAGGCTACTTCGGGTGAAAAACTGTTTTTT. The variable domain in full, completed from reference TRBV5-4 and TRBJ1-4, reads ETGVTQSPTHLIKTRGQQVTLRCSSQSGHNTVSWYQQALGQGPQFIFQYYREEENGRGNFPPRFSGLQFPNYSSELNVNALELDDSALYLCASSLGQATSGEKLFFGSGTQLSVL.

The chain has TRBV6-1 and TRBJ1-5, with 9 nucleotides matching TRBD1. CDR1 MNHNS and CDR2 SASEGT come from the germline V gene. This CDR3 has 14 residues. After removal of 5 bases from V and 6 bases from J, the junction contained 5 bases not matched to a gene. CDR3 protein: CASSWDRESQPQHF. CDR3 in DNA: TGTGCCAGCAGTTGGGACAGGGAAAGTCAGCCCCAGCATTTT.

In this sample, this clone turned up once. This CDR3 is CASSLRTGSGGEQFF. The DNA for the CDR3 is TGTGCCAGCAGCTTAAGGACTGGCTCGGGGGGTGAGCAGTTCTTC. V and J are TRBV3-1 (or the pseudogene TRBV3-2) and TRBJ2-1; 7 nucleotides agree with TRBD2. V lost 5 bases, J lost 9 bases, and 13 bases stayed unmatched. CDR1 LGHDT and CDR2 YNNKEL come from the germline V gene (reference sequence). The CDR3 consists of 15 residues.

The rearrangement joins TRBV6-5 to TRBJ2-7; D unresolved. V lost 2 bases and J 3 bases, leaving 8 bases between the germline ends. Germline V gene sequence: CDR1 MNHEY, CDR2 SVGAGI. The CDR3 is 13 amino acids. The CDR3 nucleotides read TGTGCCAGCAGTTACCCACCACACTACGAGCAGTACTTC. It specifies CASSYPPHYEQYF.

The chain carries TRBV7-2 and TRBJ1-1, with a weak D call TRBD1 (5 bases). Trimming left V 0 bases short and J 5 bases short, with 13 bases between. CDR1 and CDR2 (germline): SGHTA, FQGNSA. There are 15 residues in the CDR3. In nucleotides, the CDR3 is TGTGCCAGCAGCTTAGCTTTCCAGGGTGGTACTGAAGCTTTCTTT. This translates into CASSLAFQGGTEAFF.

The V gene is TRBV27, the J gene TRBJ1-4, with D possibly matching TRBD1 (6 bases). With 1 base removed from V and 0 bases from J, the gap between germline ends came to 9 bases. This CDR3 is 16 amino acids long. Germline assignment: CDR1 MNHEY and CDR2 SMNVEV (reference sequence). The CDR3 protein is CASSLFQGSTNEKLFF. DNA for the CDR3: TGTGCCAGCAGTTTATTCCAGGGGTCAACTAATGAAAAACTGTTTTTT.

The rearrangement uses TRBV3-1 (or the pseudogene TRBV3-2) and TRBJ2-3; 13 bases are shared with TRBD2. The CDR3 is made up of 17 amino acids. Trimming cost V 4 bases and J 2 bases; bases outside gene matches: 6. The V gene's germline CDR1 is LGHDT and CDR2 YNNKEL (reference sequence). In nucleotides, the CDR3 is TGTGCCAGCAGCCCAACGGGACTAGCGGGAACCACAGATACGCAGTATTTT. Encoded protein: CASSPTGLAGTTDTQYF.

The rearrangement links TRBV18 to TRBJ2-3; no definite D call. The CDR3 runs to 14 residues. Per the germline V gene, CDR1 is KGHSH and CDR2 is LQKENI. V shed 2 bases and J shed 1 base, with 7 bases lying between them. CDR3 sequence: CASSPKGGTDTQYF. Here the CDR3 DNA reads TGTGCCAGCTCACCAAAGGGCGGCACAGATACGCAGTATTTT.

This chain uses TRBV11-2 with TRBJ1-6; possible D gene TRBD1, 5 bases. The CDR3 extends over 14 amino acids. Trimming removed 5 bases from V and 5 bases from J, with 10 bases in between. The germline gives CDR1 SGHAT, CDR2 FQNNGV. CDR3: CASSPTGDNSPLHF. CDR3 sequence (DNA): TGTGCCAGCAGCCCCACAGGTGATAATTCACCCCTCCACTTT. Supplemented by reference TRBV11-2 and TRBJ1-6, the full variable domain reads EAGVAQSPRYKIIEKRQSVAFWCNPISGHATLYWYQQILGQGPKLLIQFQNNGVVDDSQLPKDRFSAERLKGVDSTLKIQPAKLEDSAVYLCASSPTGDNSPLHFGNGTRLTVT.

This clone was observed once. The chain combines TRBV5-1 with TRBJ2-1, with 8 bases fitting TRBD2. The CDR3 has 17 residues. Germline V gene lookup returns CDR1 SGHRS and CDR2 YFSETQ. V gave up 4 bases and J gave up 2 bases; unmatched junction bases: 11. In nucleotides, the CDR3 is TGCGCCAGCAGCACCTCCGGGACTAGTTACCCCTACAATGAGCAGTTCTTC. Translation: CASSTSGTSYPYNEQFF.

This clone came up a few times. The genes are TRBV18 and TRBJ1-6, with TRBD1 as a possible D gene (6 bases). The V gene's germline CDR1 is KGHSH and CDR2 LQKENI. V lost 5 bases to trimming and J lost 7 bases, with 15 bases between them. The CDR3 runs to 15 residues. The CDR3 sequence: CASSLAHQGNSPLHF. The CDR3, as DNA: TGTGCCAGCTCATTGGCACACCAGGGGAATTCACCCCTCCACTTT.

The V gene is TRBV6-5, the J gene TRBJ1-3, with TRBD1 identical over 7 bases. Germline CDR1 MNHEY, CDR2 SVGAGI. The CDR3 totals 13 residues. J was trimmed by 1 base and V by 6 bases; bases with no gene match: 0. The CDR3 here is CASRQGSGNTIYF. For the CDR3, the DNA is TGTGCCAGCAGACAGGGGTCTGGAAACACCATATATTTT.

The chain has TRBV19 and TRBJ1-5; TRBD1 matches at 8 bases. The CDR3 sequence is 16 residues long. The V and J ends lost 6 bases and 4 bases, in that order; junction bases with no gene match: 11. In germline, CDR1 is LNHDA, CDR2 SQIVND (reference sequence). CDR3 DNA sequence: TGTGCCAGTAGCCGAATACAGGGGGGGAAAAATCAGCCCCAGCATTTT. Amino acids: CASSRIQGGKNQPQHF.

In regard to this clone: The junction departs from germline at one end; a sequencing error may be responsible. V is TRBV5-1 and J is TRBJ2-7, with D possibly being TRBD1 or TRBD2 (5 bases each). Germline CDR1 reads SGHRS; CDR2 reads YFSETQ. The CDR3 consists of 12 residues. The CDR3 protein is CASSPEGPGLDF. The CDR3 coding sequence is TGCGCCAGCAGCCCCGAGGGCCCAGGGTTGGACTTC.

This clone turned up a few times. V usage is TRBV3-1 (or the pseudogene TRBV3-2) and J usage is TRBJ2-1; D may be TRBD1 or TRBD2 (5 bases each). The CDR3 has 16 residues. V shed 6 bases and J shed 0 bases, with 15 bases lying between them. Germline V gives CDR1 LGHDT, CDR2 YNNKEL (reference sequence). The CDR3 reads CASRPPGRNSYNEQFF. For the CDR3, the DNA is TGTGCCAGCAGGCCCCCGGGACGGAACTCCTACAATGAGCAGTTCTTC.

The chain employs TRBV11-2 and TRBJ2-3; D remains ambiguous. This CDR3 has 11 amino acids. The V gene's germline CDR1 is SGHAT and CDR2 FQNNGV. V lost 4 bases and J lost 10, with 9 bases in between. CDR3 residues: CASSSLTSQYF. The CDR3 bases are TGTGCCAGCAGCTCCCTAACTTCGCAGTATTTT.